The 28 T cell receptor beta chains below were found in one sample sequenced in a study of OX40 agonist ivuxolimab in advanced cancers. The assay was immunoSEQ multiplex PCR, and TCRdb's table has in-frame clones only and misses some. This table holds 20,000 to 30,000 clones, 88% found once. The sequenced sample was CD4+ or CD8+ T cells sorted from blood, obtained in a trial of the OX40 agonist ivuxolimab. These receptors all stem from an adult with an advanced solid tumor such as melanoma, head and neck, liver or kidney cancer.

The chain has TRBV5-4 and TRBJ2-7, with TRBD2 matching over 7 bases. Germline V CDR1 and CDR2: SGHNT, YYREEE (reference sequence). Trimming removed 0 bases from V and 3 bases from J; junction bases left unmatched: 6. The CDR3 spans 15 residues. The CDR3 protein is CASSLGEGPIYEQYF. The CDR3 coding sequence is TGTGCCAGCAGCTTGGGGGAGGGCCCAATCTACGAGCAGTACTTC.

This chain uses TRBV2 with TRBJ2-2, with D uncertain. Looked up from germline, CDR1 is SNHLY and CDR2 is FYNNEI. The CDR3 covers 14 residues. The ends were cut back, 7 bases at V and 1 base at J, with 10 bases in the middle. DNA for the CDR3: TGTGCCAGCAAGCCCGAGTGGAACACCGGGGAGCTGTTTTTT. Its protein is CASKPEWNTGELFF.

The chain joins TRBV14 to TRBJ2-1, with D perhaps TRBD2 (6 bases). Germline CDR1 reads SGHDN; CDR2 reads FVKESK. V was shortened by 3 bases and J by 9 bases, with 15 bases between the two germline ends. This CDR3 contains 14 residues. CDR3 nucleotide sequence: TGTGCCAGCAGCCAGACTAGATGGGTTGGTGAGCAGTTCTTC. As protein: CASSQTRWVGEQFF. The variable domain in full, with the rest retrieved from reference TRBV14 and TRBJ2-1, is EAGVTQFPSHSVIEKGQTVTLRCDPISGHDNLYWYRRVMGKEIKFLLHFVKESKQDESGMPNNRFLAERTGGTYSTLKVQPAELEDSGVYFCASSQTRWVGEQFFGPGTRLTVL.

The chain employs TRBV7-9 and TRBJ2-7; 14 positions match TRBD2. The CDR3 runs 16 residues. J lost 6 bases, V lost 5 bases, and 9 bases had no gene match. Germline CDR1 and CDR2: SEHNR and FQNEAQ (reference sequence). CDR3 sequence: CASSRGLAGDLVEQYF. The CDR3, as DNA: TGTGCCAGCAGCAGGGGACTAGCGGGAGATTTAGTCGAGCAGTACTTC.

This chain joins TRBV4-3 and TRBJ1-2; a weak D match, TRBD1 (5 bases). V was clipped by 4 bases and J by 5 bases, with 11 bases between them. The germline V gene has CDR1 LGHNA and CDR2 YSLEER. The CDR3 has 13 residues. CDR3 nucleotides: TGCGCCAGCAGCCGGGGGACTGAATATGGCTACACCTTC. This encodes CASSRGTEYGYTF.

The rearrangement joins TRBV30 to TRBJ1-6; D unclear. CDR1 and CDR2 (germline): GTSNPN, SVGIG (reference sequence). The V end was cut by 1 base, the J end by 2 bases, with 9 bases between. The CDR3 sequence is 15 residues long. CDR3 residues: CAWSGTAAYNSPLHF. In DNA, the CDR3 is TGTGCCTGGAGTGGAACAGCGGCCTATAATTCACCCCTCCACTTT.

CDR3 residues: CASSPGTGAGEKLFF. In nucleotides, the CDR3 is TGTGCCAGCTCACCGGGGACGGGGGCGGGCGAAAAACTGTTTTTT. J is TRBJ1-4 and V is TRBV18; a weak D match, TRBD1 (6 bases). With 3 bases removed from V and 8 bases from J, the gap between germline ends came to 16 bases. Germline V lookup: CDR1 KGHSH, CDR2 LQKENI. There are 15 residues in the CDR3. The full variable domain, in which reference TRBV18 and TRBJ1-4 provide the parts outside the CDR3, is NAGVMQNPRHLVRRRGQEARLRCSPMKGHSHVYWYRQLPEEGLKFMVYLQKENIIDESGMPKERFSAEFPKEGPSILRIQQVVRGDSAAYFCASSPGTGAGEKLFFGSGTQLSVL.

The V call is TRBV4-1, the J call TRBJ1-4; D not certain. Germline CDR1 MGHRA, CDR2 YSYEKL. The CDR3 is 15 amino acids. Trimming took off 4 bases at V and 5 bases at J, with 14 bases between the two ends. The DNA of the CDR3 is TGCGCCAGCAGCCGCCAAGGCAGTGAAAATGAAAAACTGTTTTTT. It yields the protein CASSRQGSENEKLFF.

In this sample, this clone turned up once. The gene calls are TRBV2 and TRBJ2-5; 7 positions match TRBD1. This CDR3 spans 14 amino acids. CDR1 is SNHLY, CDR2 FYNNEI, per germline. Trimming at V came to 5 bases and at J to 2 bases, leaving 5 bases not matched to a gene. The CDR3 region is CASSLRQGQETQYF. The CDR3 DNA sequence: TGTGCCAGCAGTCTCCGACAGGGACAAGAGACCCAGTACTTC.

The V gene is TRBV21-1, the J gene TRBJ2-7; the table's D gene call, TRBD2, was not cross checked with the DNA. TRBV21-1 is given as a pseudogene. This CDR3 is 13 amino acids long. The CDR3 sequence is CASSFSGVYEQYF. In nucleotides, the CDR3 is TGTGCCAGCAGCTTCTCGGGAGTCTACGAGCAGTACTTC.

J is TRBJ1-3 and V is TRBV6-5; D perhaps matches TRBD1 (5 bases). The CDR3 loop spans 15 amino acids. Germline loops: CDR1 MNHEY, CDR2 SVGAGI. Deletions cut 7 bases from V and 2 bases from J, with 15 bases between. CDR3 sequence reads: CASIPPGGAGNTIYF. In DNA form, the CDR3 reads TGTGCCAGCATCCCCCCGGGGGGAGCTGGAAACACCATATATTTT.

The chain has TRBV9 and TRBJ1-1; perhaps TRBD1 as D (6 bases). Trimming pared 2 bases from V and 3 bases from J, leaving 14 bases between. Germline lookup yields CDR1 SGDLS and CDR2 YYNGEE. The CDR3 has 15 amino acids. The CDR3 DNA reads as TGTGCCAGCAGCGTTTTTGTAGGGGGTGACACTGAAGCTTTCTTT. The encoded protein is CASSVFVGGDTEAFF.

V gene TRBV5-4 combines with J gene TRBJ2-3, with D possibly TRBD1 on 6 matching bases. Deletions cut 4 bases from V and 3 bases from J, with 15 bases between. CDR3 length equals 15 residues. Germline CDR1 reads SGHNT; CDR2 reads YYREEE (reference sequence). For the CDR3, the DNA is TGTGCCAGCAGCCCAGGATCCAGGGGAACAGATACGCAGTATTTT. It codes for CASSPGSRGTDTQYF. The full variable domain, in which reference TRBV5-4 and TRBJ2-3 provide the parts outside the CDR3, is ETGVTQSPTHLIKTRGQQVTLRCSSQSGHNTVSWYQQALGQGPQFIFQYYREEENGRGNFPPRFSGLQFPNYSSELNVNALELDDSALYLCASSPGSRGTDTQYFGPGTRLTVL.

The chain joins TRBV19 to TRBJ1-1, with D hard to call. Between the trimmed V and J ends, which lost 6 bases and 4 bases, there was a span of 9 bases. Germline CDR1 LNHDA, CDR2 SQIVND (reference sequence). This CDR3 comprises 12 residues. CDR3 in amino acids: CASRFLGTEAFF. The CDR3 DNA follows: TGTGCCAGTAGGTTTTTGGGCACTGAAGCTTTCTTT.

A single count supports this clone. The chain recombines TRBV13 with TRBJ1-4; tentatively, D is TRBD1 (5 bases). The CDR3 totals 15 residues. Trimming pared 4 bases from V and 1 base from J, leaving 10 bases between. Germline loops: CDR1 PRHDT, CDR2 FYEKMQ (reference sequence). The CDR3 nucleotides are TGTGCCAGCAGCTATAACAGGAGAACTAATGAAAAACTGTTTTTT. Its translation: CASSYNRRTNEKLFF.

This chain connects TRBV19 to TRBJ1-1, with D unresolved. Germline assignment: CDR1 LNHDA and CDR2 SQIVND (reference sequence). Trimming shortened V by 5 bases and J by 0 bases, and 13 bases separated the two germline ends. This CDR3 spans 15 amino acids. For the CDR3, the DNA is TGTGCCAGTAGTGTGACCCCGACCATGAACACTGAAGCTTTCTTT. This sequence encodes CASSVTPTMNTEAFF.

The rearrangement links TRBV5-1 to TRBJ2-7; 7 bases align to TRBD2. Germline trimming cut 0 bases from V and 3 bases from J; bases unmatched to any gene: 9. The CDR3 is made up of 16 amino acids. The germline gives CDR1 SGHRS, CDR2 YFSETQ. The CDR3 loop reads CASSLGGSTGGYEQYF. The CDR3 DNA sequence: TGCGCCAGCAGCTTGGGAGGCTCAACGGGGGGCTACGAGCAGTACTTC. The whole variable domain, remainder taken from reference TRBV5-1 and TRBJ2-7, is KAGVTQTPRYLIKTRGQQVTLSCSPISGHRSVSWYQQTPGQGLQFLFEYFSETQRNKGNFPGRFSGRQFSNSRSEMNVSTLELGDSALYLCASSLGGSTGGYEQYFGPGTRLTVT.

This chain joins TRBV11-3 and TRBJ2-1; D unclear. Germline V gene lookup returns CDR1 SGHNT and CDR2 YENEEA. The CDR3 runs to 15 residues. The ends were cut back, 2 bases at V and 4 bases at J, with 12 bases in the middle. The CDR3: CASSLMAAQYNEQFF. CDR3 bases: TGTGCCAGCAGCTTAATGGCAGCTCAATACAATGAGCAGTTCTTC. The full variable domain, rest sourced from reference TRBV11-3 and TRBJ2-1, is EAGVVQSPRYKIIEKKQPVAFWCNPISGHNTLYWYLQNLGQGPELLIRYENEEAVDDSQLPKDRFSAERLKGVDSTLKIQPAELGDSAVYLCASSLMAAQYNEQFFGPGTRLTVL.

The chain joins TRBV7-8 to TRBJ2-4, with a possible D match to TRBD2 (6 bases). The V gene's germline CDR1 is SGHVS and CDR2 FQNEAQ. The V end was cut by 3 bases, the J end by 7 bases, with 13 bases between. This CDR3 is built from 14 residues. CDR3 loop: CASSFGGDANIQYF. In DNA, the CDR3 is TGTGCCAGCAGCTTTGGCGGGGACGCGAACATTCAGTACTTC.

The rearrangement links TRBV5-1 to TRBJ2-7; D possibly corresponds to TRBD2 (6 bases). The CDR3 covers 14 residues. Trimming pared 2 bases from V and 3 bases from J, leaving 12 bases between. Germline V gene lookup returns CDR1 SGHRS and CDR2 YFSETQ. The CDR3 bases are TGCGCCAGCAGCTTTCGGGAGAGTAGCTACGAGCAGTACTTC. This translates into CASSFRESSYEQYF.

The CDR3 reads CSDGDGDGYTF. The CDR3 DNA is TGCAGCGACGGGGACGGTGATGGCTACACCTTC. The J gene is TRBJ1-2, the V gene TRBV29-1; tentatively, D is TRBD1 (5 bases). The CDR3 length is 11 residues. V shed 7 bases and J shed 6 bases, with 12 bases lying between them. The V gene's germline CDR1 is SQVTM and CDR2 ANQGSEA.

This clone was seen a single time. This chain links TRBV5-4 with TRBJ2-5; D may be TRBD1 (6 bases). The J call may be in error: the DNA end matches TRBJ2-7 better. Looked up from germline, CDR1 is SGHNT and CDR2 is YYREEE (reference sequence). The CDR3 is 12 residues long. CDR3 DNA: TGTGCCAGCAGCTTACAGGGCTACGAGCAGTACTTC. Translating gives CASSLQGYEQYF.

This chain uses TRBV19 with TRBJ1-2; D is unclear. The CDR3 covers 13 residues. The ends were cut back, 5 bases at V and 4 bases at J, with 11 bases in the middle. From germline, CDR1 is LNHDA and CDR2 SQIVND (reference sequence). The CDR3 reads CASSVAQAYGYTF. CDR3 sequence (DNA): TGTGCCAGTAGTGTCGCACAAGCCTATGGCTACACCTTC. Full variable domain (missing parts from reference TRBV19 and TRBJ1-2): DGGITQSPKYLFRKEGQNVTLSCEQNLNHDAMYWYRQDPGQGLRLIYYSQIVNDFQKGDIAEGYSVSREKKESFPLTVTSAQKNPTAFYLCASSVAQAYGYTFGSGTRLTVV.

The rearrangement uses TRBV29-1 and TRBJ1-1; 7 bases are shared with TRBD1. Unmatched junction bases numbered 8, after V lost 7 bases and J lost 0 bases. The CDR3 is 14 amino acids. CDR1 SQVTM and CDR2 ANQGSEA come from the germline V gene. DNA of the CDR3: TGCAGCGCCCCGATCGGGACAGTGAACACTGAAGCTTTCTTT. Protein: CSAPIGTVNTEAFF.

CDR3 in amino acids: CASSGAPGQGAEEQYF. The CDR3 nucleotides read TGCGCCAGCAGTGGGGCCCCGGGACAGGGGGCTGAAGAGCAGTACTTC. J is TRBJ2-7 and V is TRBV10-1; 12 bases match TRBD1. Germline loops: CDR1 WNHNN, CDR2 SYGVQD (reference sequence). The CDR3 spans 16 residues. Trimming removed 4 bases from V and 7 bases from J; junction bases left unmatched: 11.

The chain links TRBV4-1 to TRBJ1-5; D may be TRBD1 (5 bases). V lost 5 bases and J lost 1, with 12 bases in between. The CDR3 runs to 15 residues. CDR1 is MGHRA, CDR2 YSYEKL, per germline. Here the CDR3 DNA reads TGCGCCAGCAGCGTAGGGGTACTCAGCAATCAGCCCCAGCATTTT. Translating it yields CASSVGVLSNQPQHF.

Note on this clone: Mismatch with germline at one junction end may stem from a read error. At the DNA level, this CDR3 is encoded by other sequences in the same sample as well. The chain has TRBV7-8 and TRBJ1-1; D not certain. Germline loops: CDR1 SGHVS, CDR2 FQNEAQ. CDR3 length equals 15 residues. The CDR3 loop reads CASSLVPRKNTEAFF. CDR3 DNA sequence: TGTGCCAGCAGCTTAGTCCCCAGAAAGAACACCGAAGCTTTCTTT. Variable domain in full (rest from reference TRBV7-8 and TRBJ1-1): GAGVSQSPRYKVAKRGQDVALRCDPISGHVSLFWYQQALGQGPEFLTYFQNEAQLDKSGLPSDRFFAERPEGSVSTLKIQRTQQEDSAVYLCASSLVPRKNTEAFFGQGTRLTVV.

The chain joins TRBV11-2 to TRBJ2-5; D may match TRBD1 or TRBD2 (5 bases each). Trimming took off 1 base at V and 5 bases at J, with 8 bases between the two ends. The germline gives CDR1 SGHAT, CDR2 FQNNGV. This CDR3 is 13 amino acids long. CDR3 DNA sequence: TGTGCCAGCAGCTTAGTGAGGGGTGAGACCCAGTACTTC. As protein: CASSLVRGETQYF.